Each of the 22 T cell receptor beta chains below was sequenced from the same sample in a study of blood T cell repertoires in COVID-19. The data were produced by immunoSEQ multiplex PCR, yet TCRdb's version contains in-frame clones alone and is incomplete. The repertoire has tens of thousands of clones, roughly 91% of them found once; the top ten carry 29%. The sequenced sample consisted of peripheral blood. The receptors shown here come from a woman older than 75 with active or convalescent COVID-19.

This chain joins TRBV25-1 and TRBJ2-5, with 7 bases matching TRBD2. V trimming: 8 bases; J trimming: 2 bases; junction bases outside the gene matches: 8. Germline assignment: CDR1 MGHDK and CDR2 SYGVNS. The CDR3 loop spans 14 amino acids. CDR3 nucleotides: TGTGCCAGCGGGGAGCGGGGTGAGCAAGAGACCCAGTACTTC. Protein: CASGERGEQETQYF.

This sequence joins TRBV3-1 (or the pseudogene TRBV3-2) and TRBJ2-2; 8 nucleotides align to TRBD2. This CDR3 is built from 15 residues. Germline V lookup: CDR1 LGHDT, CDR2 YNNKEL (reference sequence). V was clipped by 0 bases and J by 13 bases; unmatched bases: 10. The chain's CDR3 is CASSQEIAGPPVLFF. In nucleotides, the CDR3 is TGTGCCAGCAGCCAAGAGATAGCGGGGCCACCGGTGCTGTTTTTT.

The rearrangement uses TRBV9 and TRBJ2-3; 7 bases are a match to TRBD1. In germline, CDR1 is SGDLS, CDR2 YYNGEE. Losses at the gene ends were 0 bases for V and 6 bases for J; bases not matched to a gene: 10. The length of the CDR3 is 16 residues. The CDR3: CASSVGVGGAKDTQYF. The CDR3, as DNA: TGTGCCAGCAGCGTAGGTGTAGGGGGCGCAAAGGATACGCAGTATTTT.

The chain recombines TRBV11-2 with TRBJ2-3; 8 bases are shared with TRBD2. Germline values: CDR1 SGHAT, CDR2 FQNNGV. The CDR3 is 17 residues long. With V trimmed by 1 base and J by 3 bases, 9 bases remained unmatched. The CDR3 coding sequence is TGTGCCAGCAGCTTAGGTCTGTACGGGGGGGCAACAGATACGCAGTATTTT. Its translation is CASSLGLYGGATDTQYF. Full variable domain (missing parts from reference TRBV11-2 and TRBJ2-3): EAGVAQSPRYKIIEKRQSVAFWCNPISGHATLYWYQQILGQGPKLLIQFQNNGVVDDSQLPKDRFSAERLKGVDSTLKIQPAKLEDSAVYLCASSLGLYGGATDTQYFGPGTRLTVL.

The chain joins TRBV11-3 to TRBJ2-3; tentatively, D is TRBD1 (5 bases). This CDR3 contains 14 residues. Germline values: CDR1 SGHNT, CDR2 YENEEA. V shed 0 bases and J shed 9 bases, with 13 bases lying between them. CDR3 in amino acids: CASSLDQGFSTQYF. The CDR3 DNA sequence: TGTGCCAGCAGCTTAGATCAGGGTTTTTCGACGCAGTATTTT.

The gene calls are TRBV5-5 and TRBJ1-6, with unresolved D. The germline V and J ends were trimmed by 2 bases and 6 bases, with 18 bases remaining between them. The CDR3 has 17 amino acids. CDR1 and CDR2 from the germline V gene are SGHKS and YYEKEE (reference sequence). CDR3 coding DNA: TGTGCCAGCAGCTTACTTCCCCCAGCGAGAGGTAATTCACCCCTCCACTTT. Its protein product is CASSLLPPARGNSPLHF.

This clone showed up just a few times. An end of the junction differs from the germline gene, which may be a read error. The rearrangement uses TRBV7-7 and TRBJ2-7; 10 bases line up with TRBD2. This CDR3 spans 15 amino acids. CDR1 and CDR2 (germline): SSHAT, FNYEAQ (reference sequence). This CDR3 is CASSLEASGGYEQYF. CDR3 in DNA: TGTGCTAGCAGCTTAGAGGCTAGCGGGGGCTACGAGCAGTACTTC.

The rearrangement uses TRBV6-5 and TRBJ1-1; D remains ambiguous. The V gene lost 8 bases and the J gene lost 3 bases, with 13 bases spanning the gap. The germline V gene encodes CDR1 MNHEY and CDR2 SVGAGI. This CDR3 contains 13 residues. The CDR3 DNA follows: TGTGCCAGCCTCAAGGAGAGGGACACTGAAGCTTTCTTT. Its translation: CASLKERDTEAFF.

The chain employs TRBV27 and TRBJ1-1; the match to TRBD1 covers 7 bases. The ends lost 6 bases at V and 1 base at J; junction bases unmatched: 5. The CDR3 totals 14 residues. Germline V gives CDR1 MNHEY, CDR2 SMNVEV (reference sequence). The DNA of the CDR3 is TGTGCCAGCAGAATGGACAGGACGAACACTGAAGCTTTCTTT. Amino acid sequence: CASRMDRTNTEAFF.

The chain combines TRBV6-2 or TRBV6-3 with TRBJ1-1; TRBD1 matches at 8 bases. The CDR3 contains 13 residues. In germline, CDR1 is MNHEY, CDR2 SVGEGT. V shed 6 bases, J shed 4 bases, and the junction held 4 bases outside the gene matches. The CDR3 sequence: CASSRQGSTEAFF. The CDR3 coding sequence is TGTGCCAGCAGCCGACAGGGGAGCACTGAAGCTTTCTTT.

The rearrangement uses TRBV5-4 and TRBJ2-7; maybe TRBD1 (6 bases). Trimming took 0 bases from V and 3 from J, leaving 10 bases between them. This CDR3 spans 14 amino acids. Germline V CDR1 and CDR2: SGHNT, YYREEE (reference sequence). The CDR3 reads CASSLEQGIYEQYF. Written as DNA, the CDR3 is TGTGCCAGCAGCTTGGAACAGGGTATCTACGAGCAGTACTTC. Full variable domain (missing parts from reference TRBV5-4 and TRBJ2-7): ETGVTQSPTHLIKTRGQQVTLRCSSQSGHNTVSWYQQALGQGPQFIFQYYREEENGRGNFPPRFSGLQFPNYSSELNVNALELDDSALYLCASSLEQGIYEQYFGPGTRLTVT.

The chain employs TRBV4-3 and TRBJ1-1; D is perhaps TRBD1 (5 bases). There are 15 residues in the CDR3. The ends were cut back, 1 base at V and 6 bases at J, with 15 bases in the middle. CDR1 is LGHNA, CDR2 YSLEER, per germline. The CDR3 DNA is TGCGCCAGCAGCCAAGGGCCCTCTTCGGGGGCTGAAGCTTTCTTT. Amino acids: CASSQGPSSGAEAFF.

V usage is TRBV9 and J usage is TRBJ1-3; D is unclear. V was clipped by 3 bases and J by 0 bases, with 7 bases between them. Germline CDR1 SGDLS, CDR2 YYNGEE. The CDR3 extends over 14 amino acids. CDR3 in amino acids: CASSDPGSGNTIYF. The CDR3 nucleotides are TGTGCCAGCAGCGATCCAGGCTCTGGAAACACCATATATTTT.

This sequence joins TRBV7-3 and TRBJ2-1; D uncertain. The germline V and J ends were trimmed by 5 bases and 5 bases, with 10 bases remaining between them. The CDR3 totals 13 residues. Germline CDR1 is SGHTA and CDR2 is FQGTGA. The CDR3 protein is CASSPHNNNEQFF. CDR3 coding DNA: TGTGCCAGCAGCCCACACAATAACAATGAGCAGTTCTTC.

The J gene is TRBJ2-3, the V gene TRBV11-2; D is ambiguous. CDR1 is SGHAT, CDR2 FQNNGV, per germline. V shed 1 base and J shed 6 bases, with 5 bases lying between them. The CDR3 covers 12 residues. CDR3 nucleotide sequence: TGTGCCAGCAGCTTAGTCCCGGATACGCAGTATTTT. Its protein product is CASSLVPDTQYF.

The sample holds one count of this clone. The rearrangement joins TRBV28 to TRBJ1-2, with D possibly TRBD1 on 6 matching bases. The CDR3 consists of 12 residues. Trimming removed 11 bases from V and 6 bases from J, with 16 bases in between. The germline V gene has CDR1 MDHEN and CDR2 SYDVKM. The CDR3 nucleotides are TGTGCCTTGCAAGACGGACAGCATGGCTACACCTTC. This translates into CALQDGQHGYTF.

This chain connects TRBV7-3 to TRBJ2-3; D is ambiguous. V was cut by 4 bases and J by 6 bases, with 14 bases left in between. The CDR3 extends over 14 amino acids. The germline gives CDR1 SGHTA, CDR2 FQGTGA. The CDR3 here is CASSSGPGPDTQYF. In DNA, the CDR3 is TGTGCCAGCAGCTCGGGTCCTGGCCCCGATACGCAGTATTTT. Full variable domain (missing parts from reference TRBV7-3 and TRBJ2-3): GAGVSQTPSNKVTEKGKYVELRCDPISGHTALYWYRQSLGQGPEFLIYFQGTGAADDSGLPNDRFFAVRPEGSVSTLKIQRTERGDSAVYLCASSSGPGPDTQYFGPGTRLTVL.

The chain links TRBV9 to TRBJ2-7, with D perhaps TRBD1 (6 bases). V was cut by 2 bases and J by 5 bases, with 14 bases left in between. This CDR3 contains 14 residues. Germline CDR1 is SGDLS and CDR2 is YYNGEE. The CDR3 nucleotides read TGTGCCAGCAGCGTGTATCAGGGGAACCACGAGCAGTACTTC. Translated: CASSVYQGNHEQYF. Filled out from reference TRBV9 and TRBJ2-7, the complete variable domain reads DSGVTQTPKHLITATGQRVTLRCSPRSGDLSVYWYQQSLDQGLQFLIQYYNGEERAKGNILERFSAQQFPDLHSELNLSSLELGDSALYFCASSVYQGNHEQYFGPGTRLTVT.

A single count supports this clone. The chain recombines TRBV24-1 with TRBJ2-1; D may be TRBD2 (5 bases). Germline V CDR1 and CDR2: KGHDR, SFDVKD. Deletions cut 1 base from V and 9 bases from J, with 6 bases between. This CDR3 contains 12 residues. In DNA form, the CDR3 reads TGTGCCACCAGTGATTTTAGCGTTGAGCAGTTCTTC. Amino acids: CATSDFSVEQFF.

The J gene is TRBJ2-2, the V gene TRBV2, with TRBD1 matching over 7 bases. This CDR3 comprises 16 residues. With 0 bases clipped from V and 7 bases from J, the junction kept 8 bases outside the gene matches. CDR1 SNHLY and CDR2 FYNNEI come from the germline V gene. The CDR3 sequence is CASSEAVTGESGELFF. The CDR3 DNA sequence: TGTGCCAGCAGTGAAGCGGTTACAGGGGAAAGCGGGGAGCTGTTTTTT.

This CDR3 is CASSPNPQGTEAFF. CDR3 nucleotide sequence: TGTGCCAGCAGCCCGAATCCACAGGGTACTGAAGCTTTCTTT. The gene calls are TRBV9 and TRBJ1-1, with D tentatively TRBD1 (6 bases). Trimming took 4 bases from V and 5 from J, leaving 15 bases between them. CDR1 and CDR2 (germline): SGDLS, YYNGEE. The CDR3 length is 14 residues.

This rearrangement joins TRBV27 to TRBJ2-3; 8 nucleotides align to TRBD2. The CDR3 is 17 residues long. Germline assignment: CDR1 MNHEY and CDR2 SMNVEV (reference sequence). The ends lost 8 bases at V and 5 bases at J; junction bases unmatched: 18. DNA for the CDR3: TGTGCCAGCCCTCCTTGGGCAATTGGCGGGGGGTTAGATACGCAGTATTTT. Translation: CASPPWAIGGGLDTQYF.